A selection of T cell receptor beta chains follows, all from one sample in a study of blood T cell repertoires in COVID-19. TCRdb's table, derived via immunoSEQ multiplex PCR, lists solely in-frame clones and lacks some. The table includes around 240,000 clones, approximately 83% detected once. Input material: PBMCs or T cells enriched from blood (not recorded which). The receptors originated from a woman aged 45-60 years who had recovered from COVID-19. Both conserved end residues are part of each CDR3. A D gene is named only where the DNA matches it firmly. Expanded clones get a size class; other rows say once, few or many, or leave the size out.

clone size	V gene	D gene	J gene	CDR3 DNA	CDR3 protein
-	TRBV4-2	-	TRBJ2-2	TGTGCCAGCAGCCAAGTGCCTGCGGAGACCGGGGAGCTGTTTTTT	CASSQVPAETGELFF
-	TRBV28	TRBD1	TRBJ1-1	TGTGCCAGCCTCATTACAGGGGAGGTAGCTTTCTTT	CASLITGEVAFF
-	TRBV27	-	TRBJ2-7	TGTGCCAGCAGCCCACAGGGTACCTACGAGCAGTACTTC	CASSPQGTYEQYF
-	TRBV5-8	-	TRBJ1-4	TGTGCCAGTCGGGGGGTTAATGAAAAACTGTTTTTT	CASRGVNEKLFF
-	TRBV28	-	TRBJ1-5	TGTGCCAGCAGTTTTCCGGGGGATAGCAATCAGCCCCAGCATTTT	CASSFPGDSNQPQHF
once	TRBV25-1	TRBD1	TRBJ2-7	TGTGCCAGCAGTGAATACCCGGGACAGGCAAGGAACGAGCAGTACTTC	CASSEYPGQARNEQYF
-	TRBV7-2	-	TRBJ2-7	TGTGCCAGCAGCCCATCAACTGGGCATGCCCACGAGCAGTACTTC	CASSPSTGHAHEQYF
once	TRBV10-3	TRBD2	TRBJ2-3	TGTGCCATCAGTGGTTTGCGGGAGAGCACAGATACGCAGTATTTT	CAISGLRESTDTQYF
-	TRBV5-6	-	TRBJ1-4	TGTGCCAGCAGCTTAGCGACAGTGGGTGAAAAACTGTTTTTT	CASSLATVGEKLFF
-	TRBV19	-	TRBJ1-6	TGTGCCAGTAGTAGTCTCGAAACAGGCGATTCACCCCTCCACTTT	CASSSLETGDSPLHF
-	TRBV29-1	-	TRBJ2-7	TGCAGCGTCCTAACCTACGAGCAGTACTTC	CSVLTYEQYF
-	TRBV11-1	TRBD2	TRBJ2-4	TGTGCCAGCACCCGCCGCGGGGGGGCTGGGGACATTCAGTACTTC	CASTRRGGAGDIQYF
-	TRBV7-8	-	TRBJ2-1	TGTGCCAGCAGCTCCCTTCCGATTCGAGACTATTCTTCCTACAATGAGCAGTTCTTC	CASSSLPIRDYSSYNEQFF
-	TRBV28	-	TRBJ2-1	TGTGCCAGCAGTTTATTGCGGGAGCAGTTCTTC	CASSLLREQFF
-	TRBV27	-	TRBJ2-7	TGTGCCAGCAGTTTATTTGGCAGGATCTACGAGCAGTACTTC	CASSLFGRIYEQYF
-	TRBV18	-	TRBJ1-5	TGTGCCAGCTCCGCCCTGGCCCAGCCCCAGCATTTT	CASSALAQPQHF
-	TRBV7-2	TRBD1	TRBJ1-5	TGTGCCAGCAGCTCTTCCCCACAGGGGGGTAGCAATCAGCCCCAGCATTTT	CASSSSPQGGSNQPQHF
-	TRBV6-5	-	TRBJ2-5	TGTGCCAGCAGTCAGGGCTCGAGGGAGACCCAGTACTTC	CASSQGSRETQYF
-	TRBV27	TRBD1	TRBJ1-2	TGTGCCAGCAGTACCGGGACAGGGTATCGCGGCTACACCTTC	CASSTGTGYRGYTF
-	TRBV19	-	TRBJ1-5	TGTGCCAGTAGTATATTAAGACAGCTCAATCAGCCCCAGCATTTT	CASSILRQLNQPQHF
-	TRBV10-3	TRBD2	TRBJ2-5	TGTGCCGTGCGAGGGCTAGCGGGAGAGACCCAGTACTTC	CAVRGLAGETQYF
-	TRBV10-3	-	TRBJ2-1	TGTGCCATCACCGAGAGGGATGAGCAGTTCTTC	CAITERDEQFF
-	TRBV9	-	TRBJ1-4	TGTGCCAGCAGCGTATCCCCCGGGGAGAATGAAAAACTGTTTTTT	CASSVSPGENEKLFF
-	TRBV6-5	-	TRBJ1-5	TGTGCCAGCAGCCCCGGACAGTCCAAACAGCCCCAGCATTTT	CASSPGQSKQPQHF
once	TRBV2	-	TRBJ1-6	TGTGCCAGCAGTGAAGAGGTGATAAGGAGTTCACCCCTCCACTTT	CASSEEVIRSSPLHF
-	TRBV12-3/TRBV12-4	-	TRBJ1-3	TGTGCCAGCAGACAGGTGGCTGGAAACACCATATATTTT	CASRQVAGNTIYF
-	TRBV19	TRBD1	TRBJ2-2	TGTGCCAGTAGTATACAACTTAGAACAGGGGGATACGGCACCGGGGAGCTGTTTTTT	CASSIQLRTGGYGTGELFF
-	TRBV5-4	-	TRBJ2-1	TGTGCCAGCAGCTTGTCTAGGCTAAGTCACAATGAGCAGTTCTTC	CASSLSRLSHNEQFF
once	TRBV3-1/TRBV3-2	TRBD1	TRBJ2-3	TGTGCCAGCAGCCGGACAGGGATGGGGACAGATACGCAGTATTTT	CASSRTGMGTDTQYF